The 8 T cell receptor beta chains presented below share a single source sample, sequenced in a study of T cell repertoires in cytomegalovirus infection. TCRdb redid the calling of the reads with MiXCR, one entry per CDR3 protein. The sample includes under 350,000 distinct CDR3 sequences, around 9.5% of them seen just once. Sequencing was carried out using PBMCs. These receptor sequences come from a human donor in good health (CMV status not recorded). Some clones in this sample may be carry-over from other donors' samples.

This clonotype has a handful of counts. The chain carries TRBV10-3 and TRBJ2-1; D not resolved. The germline V gene has CDR1 ENHRY and CDR2 SYGVKD. The CDR3 runs 14 residues. V dropped 6 bases and J dropped 0 bases, with 9 bases sitting between them. This chain's CDR3 is CAISPLSSYNEQFF. In nucleotides, the CDR3 is TGTGCCATCAGCCCACTAAGCTCCTACAATGAGCAGTTCTTC.

The chain joins TRBV20-1 to TRBJ1-6; 7 bases agree with TRBD1. The CDR3 has 14 amino acids. The V and J ends lost 1 base and 8 bases, in that order; junction bases with no gene match: 5. Germline CDR1 DFQATT, CDR2 SNEGSKA (reference sequence). CDR3 DNA: TGCAGTGCTAGAGCCCGGGACAGTCATTCACCCCTCCACTTT. Translation gives CSARARDSHSPLHF.

This clonotype has more than one count but fewer than ten. J is TRBJ1-5 and V is TRBV12-3 or TRBV12-4, with 11 bases that match TRBD1. This CDR3 spans 17 amino acids. V gave up 3 bases and J gave up 5 bases; unmatched junction bases: 9. The CDR3 bases are TGTGCCAGCAGTTTGGACCCGGGACAGGGGGGTTATCAGCCCCAGCATTTT. Amino acid sequence: CASSLDPGQGGYQPQHF.

This clonotype was picked up many times. The rearrangement joins TRBV7-6 to TRBJ2-5; D unresolved. This CDR3 has 9 residues. Trimming removed 8 bases from V and 5 bases from J, with 3 bases in between. Germline V gene sequence: CDR1 SGHVS, CDR2 FNYEAQ. As DNA, the CDR3 is TGTGCCAGCGGCGAGACCCAGTACTTC. It yields the protein CASGETQYF.

This clonotype was observed many times. The rearrangement uses TRBV7-2 and TRBJ1-4; 9 bases line up with TRBD1. V dropped 1 base and J dropped 7; count of bases not matched to a gene: 28. The CDR3 contains 23 residues. Germline V gene data show CDR1 as SGHTA and CDR2 as FQGNSA. CDR3 protein: CASSLGTEGTGFPSARAGEKLFF. CDR3 bases: TGTGCCAGCAGCTTAGGGACTGAGGGGACAGGGTTTCCCTCCGCCAGGGCGGGTGAAAAACTGTTTTTT.

The J gene is TRBJ2-3, the V gene TRBV2; TRBD1 aligns across 9 bases. CDR1 SNHLY and CDR2 FYNNEI come from the germline V gene. Germline trimming cut 3 bases from V and 4 bases from J; bases unmatched to any gene: 2. This CDR3 has 14 amino acids. CDR3: CASSDGTGPDTQYF. The CDR3 bases are TGTGCCAGCAGTGACGGGACAGGGCCAGATACGCAGTATTTT.

V and J are TRBV10-3 and TRBJ2-7; weak D call: TRBD1 (6 bases). Trimming took off 5 bases at V and 0 bases at J, with 11 bases between the two ends. In germline, CDR1 is ENHRY, CDR2 SYGVKD. This CDR3 spans 14 amino acids. The CDR3 DNA follows: TGTGCCATCAGTATGGACAGTAGCTCCTACGAGCAGTACTTC. This translates into CAISMDSSSYEQYF.

This clonotype came up a few times. This sequence joins TRBV29-1 and TRBJ1-4, with a possible D match to TRBD1 (5 bases). The CDR3 contains 16 residues. V shed 4 bases and J shed 5 bases, with 20 bases lying between them. The germline gives CDR1 SQVTM, CDR2 ANQGSEA. DNA for the CDR3: TGCAGCGTTGGTGACCACGGGGGTAGCGGGAATGAAAAACTGTTTTTT. Amino acid sequence: CSVGDHGGSGNEKLFF.